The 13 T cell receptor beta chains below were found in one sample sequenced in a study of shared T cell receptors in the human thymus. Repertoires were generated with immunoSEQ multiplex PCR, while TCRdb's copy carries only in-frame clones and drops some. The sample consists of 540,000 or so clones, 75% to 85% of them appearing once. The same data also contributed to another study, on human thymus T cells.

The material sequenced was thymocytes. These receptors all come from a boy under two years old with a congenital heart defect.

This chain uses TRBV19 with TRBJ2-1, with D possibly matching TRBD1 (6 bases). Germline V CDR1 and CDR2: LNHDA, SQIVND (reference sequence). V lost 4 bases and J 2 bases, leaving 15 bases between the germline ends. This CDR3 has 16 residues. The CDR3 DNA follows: TGTGCCAGTAGTACCCCGACAGGACCAACCTACAATGAGCAGTTCTTC. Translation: CASSTPTGPTYNEQFF.

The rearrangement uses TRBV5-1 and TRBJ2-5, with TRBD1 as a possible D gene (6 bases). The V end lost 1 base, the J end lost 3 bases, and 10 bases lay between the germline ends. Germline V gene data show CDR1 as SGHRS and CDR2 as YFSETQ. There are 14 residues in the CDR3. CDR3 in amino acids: CASSLPGVKETQYF. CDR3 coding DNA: TGCGCCAGCAGCTTGCCAGGGGTTAAAGAGACCCAGTACTTC.

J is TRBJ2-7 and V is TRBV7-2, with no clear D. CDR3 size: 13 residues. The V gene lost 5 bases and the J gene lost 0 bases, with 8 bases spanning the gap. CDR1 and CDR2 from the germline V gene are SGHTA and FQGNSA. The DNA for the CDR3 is TGTGCCAGCAGCCCTCACTCCTCCTACGAGCAGTACTTC. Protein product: CASSPHSSYEQYF.

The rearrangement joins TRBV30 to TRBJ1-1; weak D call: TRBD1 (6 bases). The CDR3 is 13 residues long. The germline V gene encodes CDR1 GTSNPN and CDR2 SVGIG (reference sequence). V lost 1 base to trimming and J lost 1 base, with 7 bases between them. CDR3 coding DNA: TGTGCCTGGAGTGGCAGGGGGAACACTGAAGCTTTCTTT. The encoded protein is CAWSGRGNTEAFF.

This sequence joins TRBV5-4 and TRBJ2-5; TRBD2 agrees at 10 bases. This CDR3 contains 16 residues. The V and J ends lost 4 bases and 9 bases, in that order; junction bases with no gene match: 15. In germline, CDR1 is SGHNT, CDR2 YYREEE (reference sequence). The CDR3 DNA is TGTGCCAGCAGCAAGGGCAGGCGGACTAGCGGCCAGGCCCAGTACTTC. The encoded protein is CASSKGRRTSGQAQYF.

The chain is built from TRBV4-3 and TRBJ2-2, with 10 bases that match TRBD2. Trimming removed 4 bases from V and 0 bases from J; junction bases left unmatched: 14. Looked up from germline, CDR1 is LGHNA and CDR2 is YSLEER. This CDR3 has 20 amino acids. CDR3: CASSPLGTSGVMANTGELFF. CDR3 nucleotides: TGCGCCAGCAGCCCCCTCGGAACTAGCGGGGTTATGGCGAACACCGGGGAGCTGTTTTTT.

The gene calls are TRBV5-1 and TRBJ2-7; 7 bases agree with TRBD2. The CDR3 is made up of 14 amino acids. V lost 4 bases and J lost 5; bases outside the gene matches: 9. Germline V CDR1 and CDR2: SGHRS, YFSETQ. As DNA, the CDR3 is TGCGCCAGCAGCCGGACTAGGGGCATCAACGAGCAGTACTTC. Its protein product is CASSRTRGINEQYF.

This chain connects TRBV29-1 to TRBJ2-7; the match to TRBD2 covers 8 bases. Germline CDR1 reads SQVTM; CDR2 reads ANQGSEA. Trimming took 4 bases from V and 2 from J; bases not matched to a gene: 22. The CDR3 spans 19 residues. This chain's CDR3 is CSVVGPGGRALRDAYEQYF. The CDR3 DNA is TGCAGCGTTGTGGGCCCGGGGGGGAGGGCACTGAGGGACGCCTACGAGCAGTACTTC.

CDR3 DNA: TGTGCCAGCAGCCGAGGGGGGGAGAACACTGAAGCTTTCTTT. Translated, it gives CASSRGGENTEAFF. This chain joins TRBV2 and TRBJ1-1, with TRBD1 as a possible D gene (6 bases). The CDR3 sequence is 14 residues long. The germline V gene has CDR1 SNHLY and CDR2 FYNNEI. V was clipped by 6 bases and J by 1 base, with 12 bases between them.

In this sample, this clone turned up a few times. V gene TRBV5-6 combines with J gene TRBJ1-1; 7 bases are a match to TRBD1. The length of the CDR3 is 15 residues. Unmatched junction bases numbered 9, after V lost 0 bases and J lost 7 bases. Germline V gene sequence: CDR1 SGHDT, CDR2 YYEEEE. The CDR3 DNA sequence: TGTGCCAGCAGCTTGGCTCTCGGGACAGACAATGAAGCTTTCTTT. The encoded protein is CASSLALGTDNEAFF.

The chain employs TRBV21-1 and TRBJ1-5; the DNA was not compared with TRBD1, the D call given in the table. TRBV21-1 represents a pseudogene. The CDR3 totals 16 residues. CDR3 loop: CASSSRVDISNQPQHF. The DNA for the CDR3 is TGTGCCAGCAGCTCGCGCGTGGACATTAGCAATCAGCCCCAGCATTTT.

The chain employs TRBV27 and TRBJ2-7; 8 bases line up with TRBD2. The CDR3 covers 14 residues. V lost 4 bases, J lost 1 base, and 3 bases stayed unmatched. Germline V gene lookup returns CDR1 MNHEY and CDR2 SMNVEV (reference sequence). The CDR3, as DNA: TGTGCCAGCAGTTCTAGCGGGCCATCCTACGAGCAGTACTTC. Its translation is CASSSSGPSYEQYF.

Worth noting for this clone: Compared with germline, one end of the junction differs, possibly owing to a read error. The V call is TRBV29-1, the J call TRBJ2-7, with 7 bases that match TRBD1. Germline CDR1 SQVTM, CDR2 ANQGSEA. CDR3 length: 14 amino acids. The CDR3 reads CSVQEGQSSYEQYF. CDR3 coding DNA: TGCAGCGTTCAAGAGGGACAGAGCTCCTACGAGCAGTACTTC.